The 23 T cell receptor beta chains given below trace back to one sample, sequenced in a study of Ad26.COV2.S vaccination and SARS-CoV-2 variants. The assay was immunoSEQ multiplex PCR, and TCRdb's table has in-frame clones only and misses some. The sample lists 380,000 or so clones; about 87% were seen once. The treatment was: about 20 received Ad26.COV2.S at low or high dose, single or two shots; roughly five received placebo; per-sample allocation not given. The study sampled participants on day 63 after the first vaccine or placebo injection. The sample consisted of peripheral blood, taken in a trial of Ad26.COV2.S vaccine versus placebo. Receptors originate from a person between 18 and 60 years old who received the Ad26.COV2.S COVID-19 vaccine or a placebo.

The CDR3: CASTQDGVDQPQHF. The CDR3 DNA follows: TGTGCCAGCACCCAGGACGGGGTGGATCAGCCCCAGCATTTT. The gene calls are TRBV2 and TRBJ1-5; D not resolved. V gave up 7 bases and J gave up 5 bases, with 15 bases separating them. Germline CDR1 is SNHLY and CDR2 is FYNNEI. The CDR3 length is 14 residues.

The chain joins TRBV28 to TRBJ2-1; TRBD1 agrees at 10 bases. Trimming removed 7 bases from V and 2 bases from J; junction bases left unmatched: 14. Germline V gene sequence: CDR1 MDHEN, CDR2 SYDVKM. The CDR3 consists of 18 residues. The CDR3: CASKERGQGPSPYNEQFF. CDR3 DNA: TGTGCCAGCAAGGAGAGGGGACAGGGGCCTTCACCCTACAATGAGCAGTTCTTC.

The V call is TRBV5-1, the J call TRBJ2-2; 8 nucleotides align to TRBD1. CDR3 length equals 17 residues. Trimming took 1 base from V and 9 from J; bases not matched to a gene: 14. The V gene's germline CDR1 is SGHRS and CDR2 YFSETQ. CDR3 protein: CASSLQRQGSTMWELFF. The CDR3 coding sequence is TGCGCCAGCAGCTTGCAGCGACAGGGGAGTACGATGTGGGAGCTGTTTTTT.

The chain links TRBV4-1 to TRBJ1-1, with a weak D call TRBD1 (6 bases). Germline V CDR1 and CDR2: MGHRA, YSYEKL. V lost 5 bases and J 5 bases, leaving 12 bases between the germline ends. CDR3 size: 13 residues. The CDR3 region has the DNA TGCGCCAGCAGCAGGGACATGGATACTGAAGCTTTCTTT. Translated: CASSRDMDTEAFF.

The chain is built from TRBV6-2 or TRBV6-3 and TRBJ2-2, with 7 bases that match TRBD2. V lost 4 bases, J lost 4 bases, and 9 bases stayed unmatched. Germline V CDR1 and CDR2: MNHEY, SVGEGT. The CDR3 sequence is 16 residues long. The CDR3: CASSSAAGVGTGELFF. CDR3 sequence (DNA): TGTGCCAGCAGTTCGGCGGCGGGGGTCGGCACCGGGGAGCTGTTTTTT.

In this sample, this clone turned up once. V and J are TRBV10-3 and TRBJ2-3, with 13 bases identical to TRBD2. V shed 4 bases and J 4 bases; nucleotides not matched to a gene: 2. CDR3 length: 15 residues. Per the germline V gene, CDR1 is ENHRY and CDR2 is SYGVKD. CDR3 DNA: TGTGCCATCAGTGGGGGACTAGCGGGACCAGATACGCAGTATTTT. The encoded protein is CAISGGLAGPDTQYF.

The chain combines TRBV9 with TRBJ2-7, with TRBD1 matching 10 bases. The V gene end was trimmed by 4 bases and the J gene end by 3 bases; junction bases not matched to a gene: 7. The CDR3 has 15 amino acids. The V gene's germline CDR1 is SGDLS and CDR2 YYNGEE. The CDR3 sequence is CASSPGTGVFYEQYF. CDR3 nucleotide sequence: TGTGCCAGCAGCCCCGGGACAGGGGTTTTCTACGAGCAGTACTTC. Supplemented by reference TRBV9 and TRBJ2-7, the full variable domain reads DSGVTQTPKHLITATGQRVTLRCSPRSGDLSVYWYQQSLDQGLQFLIQYYNGEERAKGNILERFSAQQFPDLHSELNLSSLELGDSALYFCASSPGTGVFYEQYFGPGTRLTVT.

The chain employs TRBV9 and TRBJ2-2; D not resolved. Germline CDR1 reads SGDLS; CDR2 reads YYNGEE. Trimming removed 4 bases at V and 2 bases at J, with 9 bases between. CDR3 length: 14 amino acids. CDR3 nucleotide sequence: TGTGCCAGCAGCCCCCCGACTAACACCGGGGAGCTGTTTTTT. The encoded protein is CASSPPTNTGELFF.

V usage is TRBV10-3 and J usage is TRBJ1-3, with 10 bases fitting TRBD1. This CDR3 has 15 residues. Germline values: CDR1 ENHRY, CDR2 SYGVKD. Germline trimming cut 3 bases from V and 7 bases from J; bases unmatched to any gene: 6. The CDR3 DNA reads TGTGCCATCAGTGACCGGACAGGGGGGATGAACACCATATATTTT. Amino acid sequence: CAISDRTGGMNTIYF.

This chain uses TRBV5-6 with TRBJ2-4; 7 bases are shared with TRBD1. The CDR3 has 15 residues. The trim removed 4 bases at V and 4 bases at J, leaving 8 bases unmatched. Germline V gene data show CDR1 as SGHDT and CDR2 as YYEEEE. CDR3 region: CASSEYRGPKNIQYF. Here the CDR3 DNA reads TGTGCCAGCAGCGAGTATAGGGGGCCGAAAAACATTCAGTACTTC.

CDR3 sequence reads: CATSRERLRDGTGTDTIYF. CDR3 in DNA: TGTGCCACCAGCAGAGAGAGATTAAGGGACGGGACAGGGACGGACACCATATATTTT. The V and J genes are TRBV15 and TRBJ1-3; 9 nucleotides align to TRBD1. V trimming: 0 bases; J trimming: 8 bases; junction bases outside the gene matches: 17. Germline V CDR1 and CDR2: LNHNV, YYDKDF (reference sequence). The CDR3 covers 19 residues.

This chain links TRBV24-1 with TRBJ2-1; D unclear. The V gene's germline CDR1 is KGHDR and CDR2 SFDVKD. CDR3 size: 15 residues. Trimming removed 1 base at V and 5 bases at J, with 11 bases between. The CDR3 is CATSDLKSPDNEQFF. CDR3 in DNA: TGTGCCACCAGTGATTTAAAATCGCCGGACAATGAGCAGTTCTTC.

This chain links TRBV28 with TRBJ1-1; no firm D call. Trimming took 3 bases from V and 7 from J, leaving 9 bases between them. The CDR3 covers 12 residues. Germline CDR1 MDHEN, CDR2 SYDVKM. The CDR3 DNA follows: TGTGCCAGCAGTTTGTCTACCGGTGAAGCTTTCTTT. Translating it yields CASSLSTGEAFF.

The chain carries TRBV6-5 and TRBJ1-4; D not certain. Trimming pared 7 bases from V and 0 bases from J, leaving 6 bases between. The CDR3 has 13 amino acids. CDR1 MNHEY and CDR2 SVGAGI come from the germline V gene. The CDR3 DNA is TGTGCCAGCAAGCTGACAACTAATGAAAAACTGTTTTTT. Translating it yields CASKLTTNEKLFF.

The chain carries TRBV11-2 and TRBJ2-7; 8 bases are a match to TRBD1. Per germline, CDR1 SGHAT and CDR2 FQNNGV. V shed 2 bases, J shed 3 bases, and the junction held 9 bases outside the gene matches. This CDR3 has 16 amino acids. The chain's CDR3 is CASSLPKPGQDYEQYF. DNA for the CDR3: TGTGCCAGCAGCTTACCGAAGCCGGGACAGGACTACGAGCAGTACTTC.

The rearrangement uses TRBV19 and TRBJ1-5, with D hard to call. Per germline, CDR1 LNHDA and CDR2 SQIVND (reference sequence). V dropped 4 bases and J dropped 6 bases, with 16 bases sitting between them. CDR3 length: 15 amino acids. In nucleotides, the CDR3 is TGTGCCAGTAGTACCCGTGAGACCGAGGTTCAGCCCCAGCATTTT. This translates into CASSTRETEVQPQHF.

The CDR3 loop is CASSYSQDGKLFF. The DNA of the CDR3 is TGTGCCAGCAGCTATTCCCAGGATGGAAAACTGTTTTTT. This rearrangement joins TRBV11-2 to TRBJ1-4; D is unclear. Germline CDR1 reads SGHAT; CDR2 reads FQNNGV. This CDR3 has 13 amino acids. V was shortened by 4 bases and J by 10 bases, with 13 bases between the two germline ends.

The rearrangement uses TRBV4-3 and TRBJ2-7, with D perhaps TRBD1 (6 bases). In germline, CDR1 is LGHNA, CDR2 YSLEER. This CDR3 region has 15 residues. V lost 0 bases and J lost 2, with 11 bases in between. The CDR3 sequence is CASSQDLQGPYEQYF. Written as DNA, the CDR3 is TGCGCCAGCAGCCAAGATCTTCAGGGGCCCTACGAGCAGTACTTC.

This clone is a singleton in its sample. This rearrangement joins TRBV29-1 to TRBJ2-7; 10 bases line up with TRBD2. V was pared by 6 bases and J by 0 bases, with 8 bases of the junction left unmatched. Germline assignment: CDR1 SQVTM and CDR2 ANQGSEA. The CDR3 spans 15 residues. CDR3 amino acids: CSVRRTSGPSYEQYF. In nucleotides, the CDR3 is TGCAGCGTCCGGAGGACTAGCGGCCCCTCCTACGAGCAGTACTTC.

This sequence joins TRBV7-2 and TRBJ2-1; no reliable D call. Germline V gene lookup returns CDR1 SGHTA and CDR2 FQGNSA. CDR3 size: 13 residues. Trimming pared 2 bases from V and 2 bases from J, leaving 4 bases between. DNA of the CDR3: TGTGCCAGCAGCTTACCCACCTACAATGAGCAGTTCTTC. Protein: CASSLPTYNEQFF.

The chain links TRBV7-3 to TRBJ2-6; no clear D. The V end lost 5 bases, the J end lost 0 bases, and 8 bases lay between the germline ends. CDR3 size: 15 residues. CDR1 SGHTA and CDR2 FQGTGA come from the germline V gene. CDR3 protein: CASSPVGSGANVLTF. CDR3 in DNA: TGTGCCAGCAGCCCGGTTGGCTCTGGGGCCAACGTCCTGACTTTC.

The V call is TRBV28, the J call TRBJ1-1; D unresolved. The V gene lost 5 bases and the J gene lost 0 bases, with 16 bases spanning the gap. From germline, CDR1 is MDHEN and CDR2 SYDVKM. This CDR3 is built from 16 residues. CDR3 protein: CASSPTDGKMNTEAFF. CDR3 bases: TGTGCCAGCAGTCCTACTGACGGCAAGATGAACACTGAAGCTTTCTTT.

The chain has TRBV4-3 and TRBJ2-7; no firm D call. Trimming removed 0 bases at V and 3 bases at J, with 6 bases between. CDR3 length equals 13 residues. The germline CDR1 and CDR2 sequences are LGHNA and YSLEER. CDR3 amino acids: CASSQEVRYEQYF. The CDR3 nucleotides are TGCGCCAGCAGCCAAGAAGTCCGCTACGAGCAGTACTTC.